This TCR beta chain is from a study of T cell responses to AZD1222 COVID-19 vaccine. Study-level points and caveats: Unmutated variant regions reportedly attract nearly half of all spike-specific TCRs. At baseline, just six AZD1222 recipients tested seropositive. No repertoire was sampled before or during the peak T cell response, only after it. Spike-spanning, vaccine-associated CD4 TCRs were dominant at 160-218 and 743-854.

CDR3 size: 14 residues. The V gene's germline CDR1 is SGHKS and CDR2 YYEKEE (reference sequence). V lost 1 base to trimming and J lost 1 base; unmatched junction nucleotides: 0. A word on this clone: Its antigen remains unidentified.

Sequenced by immunoSEQ multiplex PCR; TCRdb stores in-frame clones only, minus some. The table lists more than 75,000 clones, about 88% of them singletons. This receptor was identified in an adult in good health. The sample here was peripheral blood, taken on day 0 of AZD1222 vaccination. This rearrangement joins TRBV5-5 to TRBJ1-1; 8 bases are shared with TRBD1. CDR3 region: CASSLTGGNTEAFF. CDR3 nucleotide sequence: TGTGCCAGCAGCTTGACAGGGGGGAACACTGAAGCTTTCTTT.